A single sample gave rise to the 27 T cell receptor beta chains below, sequenced in a study of shared clonotypes between healthy human individuals. TCRdb's table, derived via immunoSEQ multiplex PCR, lists solely in-frame clones and lacks some. The sample comprises nearly 500,000 clones, around 80% of which are singletons, and under 15% rests with the top ten. The specimen sequenced was PBMCs. Source of these receptors: a woman between 40 and 55 years old in good health. Some clones in this sample may be carry-over from other donors' samples.

The table lists this clone with a few counts. CDR3 sequence (DNA): TGTGCCATCAGTGAAAAGGACTCCTCGCGGGGGCAGTACTTC. Translating it yields CAISEKDSSRGQYF. The V gene is TRBV10-3, the J gene TRBJ2-7, with D tentatively TRBD2 (6 bases). CDR1 and CDR2 (germline): ENHRY, SYGVKD. The germline V and J ends were trimmed by 3 bases and 9 bases, with 18 bases remaining between them. This CDR3 contains 14 residues.

This clone turned up a few times. This sequence joins TRBV7-2 and TRBJ2-5, with no clear D. Trimming took off 3 bases at V and 2 bases at J, with 10 bases between the two ends. The CDR3 covers 14 residues. Per the germline V gene, CDR1 is SGHTA and CDR2 is FQGNSA. The CDR3 is CASSLGIGQETQYF. The CDR3, as DNA: TGTGCCAGCAGCTTGGGAATCGGGCAAGAGACCCAGTACTTC.

The chain joins TRBV28 to TRBJ1-3; 7 bases align to TRBD1. This CDR3 has 16 residues. Germline CDR1 reads MDHEN; CDR2 reads SYDVKM. The V gene end was trimmed by 5 bases and the J gene end by 4 bases; junction bases not matched to a gene: 11. The CDR3 DNA is TGTGCCAGCAGTGTACCGGGACAGTCTGCGGGAAACACCATATATTTT. This sequence encodes CASSVPGQSAGNTIYF.

The gene calls are TRBV10-3 and TRBJ2-3; D possibly corresponds to TRBD2 (5 bases). Looked up from germline, CDR1 is ENHRY and CDR2 is SYGVKD. This CDR3 has 13 amino acids. V lost 10 bases and J lost 3, with 14 bases in between. CDR3 bases: TGTGCCAATCAGGCGGGTGATACAGATACGCAGTATTTT. It codes for CANQAGDTDTQYF.

This sequence joins TRBV18 and TRBJ1-3, with TRBD1 matching 7 bases. The CDR3 has 17 amino acids. In germline, CDR1 is KGHSH, CDR2 LQKENI. V gave up 3 bases and J gave up 4 bases; unmatched junction bases: 12. The CDR3 loop is CASSPSVRDRFGNTIYF. In nucleotides, the CDR3 is TGTGCCAGCTCACCTTCTGTCCGGGACAGATTCGGAAACACCATATATTTT.

The V and J genes are TRBV6-1 and TRBJ2-3, with TRBD2 matching 9 bases. The CDR3 sequence is 15 residues long. CDR1 is MNHNS and CDR2 is SASEGT in the germline V gene. The trim removed 6 bases at V and 0 bases at J, leaving 4 bases unmatched. The CDR3 here is CASRETSGSTDTQYF. The CDR3 region has the DNA TGTGCCAGCAGGGAGACTAGCGGTAGCACAGATACGCAGTATTTT.

This clone was recorded only once. The chain has TRBV7-2 and TRBJ2-3; the D is unclear. Trimming took 1 base from V and 6 from J, leaving 14 bases between them. Germline V gene lookup returns CDR1 SGHTA and CDR2 FQGNSA. There are 15 residues in the CDR3. The CDR3 sequence is CASSLVVRAGDTQYF. The CDR3 DNA sequence: TGTGCCAGCAGCTTAGTTGTCCGGGCCGGCGATACGCAGTATTTT.

This clone has just one count. The gene calls are TRBV29-1 and TRBJ1-1; D is possibly TRBD1 (5 bases). The CDR3 extends over 14 amino acids. Deletions cut 7 bases from V and 4 bases from J, with 19 bases between. Germline CDR1 reads SQVTM; CDR2 reads ANQGSEA. CDR3 coding DNA: TGCAGCGCACAGGACACCCCTGGGGGCACTGAAGCTTTCTTT. It encodes CSAQDTPGGTEAFF.

This clone was recorded a few times. The V gene is TRBV28, the J gene TRBJ1-4, with 7 nucleotides matching TRBD1. V gave up 4 bases and J gave up 6 bases; unmatched junction bases: 8. The germline V gene encodes CDR1 MDHEN and CDR2 SYDVKM. The CDR3 extends over 15 amino acids. The DNA of the CDR3 is TGTGCCAGCAGTTCTCTTAGGGACAGAGATGAAAAACTGTTTTTT. Amino acid sequence: CASSSLRDRDEKLFF.

Worth noting for this clone: This may be a read error, as it is one base from a much larger clone. The chain couples TRBV13 to TRBJ1-3; no clear D. The V gene's germline CDR1 is PRHDT and CDR2 FYEKMQ (reference sequence). V shed 1 base and J shed 7 bases, with 2 bases lying between them. The CDR3 length is 11 residues. This chain's CDR3 is CASSLDNTIYF. As DNA, the CDR3 is TGTGCCAGCAGCTTAGATAACACCATATATTTT.

The rearrangement uses TRBV19 and TRBJ1-2; perhaps TRBD1 as D (5 bases). The CDR3 has 13 amino acids. Germline V lookup: CDR1 LNHDA, CDR2 SQIVND (reference sequence). Between the trimmed V and J ends, which lost 3 bases and 8 bases, there was a span of 13 bases. In DNA form, the CDR3 reads TGTGCCAGTAGTATTGGGGGGAATGGCGGCTACACCTTC. Translated: CASSIGGNGGYTF. Filled out from reference TRBV19 and TRBJ1-2, the complete variable domain reads DGGITQSPKYLFRKEGQNVTLSCEQNLNHDAMYWYRQDPGQGLRLIYYSQIVNDFQKGDIAEGYSVSREKKESFPLTVTSAQKNPTAFYLCASSIGGNGGYTFGSGTRLTVV.

This clone was recorded a few times. The gene calls are TRBV9 and TRBJ1-2; D possibly corresponds to TRBD1 (5 bases). The germline V gene encodes CDR1 SGDLS and CDR2 YYNGEE. V lost 4 bases to trimming and J lost 4 bases, with 11 bases between them. This CDR3 region has 13 residues. The CDR3: CASSSGFGYGYTF. As DNA, the CDR3 is TGTGCCAGCAGCTCAGGGTTCGGCTATGGCTACACCTTC. Full variable domain (outside the CDR3, taken from reference TRBV9 and TRBJ1-2): DSGVTQTPKHLITATGQRVTLRCSPRSGDLSVYWYQQSLDQGLQFLIQYYNGEERAKGNILERFSAQQFPDLHSELNLSSLELGDSALYFCASSSGFGYGYTFGSGTRLTVV.

This clone was detected ten times or more. CDR3 sequence: CASSVRAGTGDTQYF. The CDR3 DNA reads as TGTGCCAGCAGTGTACGGGCGGGAACGGGAGATACGCAGTATTTT. The chain is built from TRBV6-4 and TRBJ2-3; D may be TRBD2 (6 bases). Germline values: CDR1 MRHNA, CDR2 SNTAGT. Trimming shortened V by 4 bases and J by 5 bases, and 16 bases separated the two germline ends. The CDR3 has 15 residues.

The J gene is TRBJ1-3, the V gene TRBV28; TRBD1 might be the D (5 bases). Germline V gene lookup returns CDR1 MDHEN and CDR2 SYDVKM. The CDR3 loop spans 15 amino acids. Trimming left V 4 bases short and J 7 bases short, with 17 bases between. The CDR3 protein is CASSSFGARGNTIYF. In nucleotides, the CDR3 is TGTGCCAGCAGTTCCTTCGGGGCCCGGGGGAACACCATATATTTT.

The V call is TRBV28, the J call TRBJ1-2; maybe TRBD1 (5 bases). The CDR3 consists of 14 residues. Trimming removed 3 bases from V and 2 bases from J, with 10 bases in between. The germline CDR1 and CDR2 sequences are MDHEN and SYDVKM. Here the CDR3 DNA reads TGTGCCAGCAGTTTGGGGCAGACAAACTATGGCTACACCTTC. Its translation: CASSLGQTNYGYTF.

This chain uses TRBV6-5 with TRBJ2-3; 7 nucleotides match TRBD2. With 5 bases clipped from V and 0 bases from J, the junction kept 5 bases outside the gene matches. The CDR3 consists of 15 residues. Per germline, CDR1 MNHEY and CDR2 SVGAGI. The CDR3 DNA follows: TGTGCCAGCAGTCCCTGGGAGGGAAGCACAGATACGCAGTATTTT. It yields the protein CASSPWEGSTDTQYF.

The chain uses TRBV14 and TRBJ2-1; D not resolved. CDR3 length: 15 residues. V was cut by 5 bases and J by 0 bases, with 11 bases left in between. Germline CDR1 is SGHDN and CDR2 is FVKESK. CDR3: CASSGTKSSYNEQFF. In nucleotides, the CDR3 is TGTGCCAGCAGCGGAACAAAAAGCTCCTACAATGAGCAGTTCTTC. Full variable domain (remainder filled in from reference TRBV14 and TRBJ2-1): EAGVTQFPSHSVIEKGQTVTLRCDPISGHDNLYWYRRVMGKEIKFLLHFVKESKQDESGMPNNRFLAERTGGTYSTLKVQPAELEDSGVYFCASSGTKSSYNEQFFGPGTRLTVL.

The rearrangement links TRBV2 to TRBJ2-7; TRBD2 aligns across 8 bases. This CDR3 has 15 amino acids. The junction had 16 bases not matched to a gene; V was cut back by 7 bases and J by 8 bases. Germline assignment: CDR1 SNHLY and CDR2 FYNNEI. The CDR3 spells CASNPTGSGIGKQYF. The DNA of the CDR3 is TGTGCCAGCAACCCTACAGGTAGCGGGATCGGGAAGCAGTACTTC. The full variable domain, completed using reference TRBV2 and TRBJ2-7, is EPEVTQTPSHQVTQMGQEVILRCVPISNHLYFYWYRQILGQKVEFLVSFYNNEISEKSEIFDDQFSVERPDGSNFTLKIRSTKLEDSAMYFCASNPTGSGIGKQYFGPGTRLTVT.

This clone has a handful of counts. The chain uses TRBV9 and TRBJ2-7; 10 bases map to TRBD1. The CDR3 totals 16 residues. V trimming: 3 bases; J trimming: 3 bases; junction bases outside the gene matches: 9. The germline V gene has CDR1 SGDLS and CDR2 YYNGEE. The CDR3 sequence: CASSAAGTGADYEQYF. CDR3 coding DNA: TGTGCCAGCAGCGCCGCCGGGACAGGGGCCGACTACGAGCAGTACTTC.

Note on this clone: One junction end does not reproduce the germline sequence, and a read error may be involved. This sample includes further DNA sequences coding for the same CDR3. The rearrangement uses TRBV30 and TRBJ2-3, with D perhaps being TRBD1 or TRBD2 (5 bases each). The CDR3 totals 21 residues. The V gene's germline CDR1 is GTSNPN and CDR2 SVGIG (reference sequence). In DNA, the CDR3 is TGTGCCTGGAGTGCTGGGACCGTTTGGCAGGGTAGCTCGGTTGGCACGGATACGCAGTATTTT. Translating gives CAWSAGTVWQGSSVGTDTQYF.

The chain uses TRBV5-1 and TRBJ2-1, with 10 bases fitting TRBD1. Germline CDR1 and CDR2: SGHRS and YFSETQ. The V and J ends lost 0 bases and 6 bases, in that order; junction bases with no gene match: 6. The CDR3 spans 16 residues. The CDR3 here is CASSLVGTGAVNEQFF. The CDR3 DNA is TGCGCCAGCAGCTTGGTAGGGACAGGGGCCGTCAATGAGCAGTTCTTC.

The J gene is TRBJ2-5, the V gene TRBV15, with 9 bases aligning to TRBD1. The CDR3 is made up of 15 amino acids. The junction had 9 bases not matched to a gene; V was cut back by 5 bases and J by 5 bases. Germline CDR1 and CDR2: LNHNV and YYDKDF (reference sequence). The CDR3 DNA sequence: TGTGCCACCAGCTGGTCACAGGGGGCACAGGAGACCCAGTACTTC. This sequence encodes CATSWSQGAQETQYF. Full variable domain (rest looked up from reference TRBV15 and TRBJ2-5): DAMVIQNPRYQVTQFGKPVTLSCSQTLNHNVMYWYQQKSSQAPKLLFHYYDKDFNNEADTPDNFQSRRPNTSFCFLDIRSPGLGDTAMYLCATSWSQGAQETQYFGPGTRLLVL.

This clone was seen once. The gene calls are TRBV6-1 and TRBJ2-7, with 8 bases matching TRBD1. After removal of 6 bases from V and 5 bases from J, the junction contained 3 bases not matched to a gene. This CDR3 contains 12 residues. Germline assignment: CDR1 MNHNS and CDR2 SASEGT. CDR3 amino acids: CASSWTGNEQYF. The CDR3 DNA reads as TGTGCCAGCAGCTGGACAGGGAACGAGCAGTACTTC.

The CDR3 loop is CASSVASIGNTIYF. The CDR3 DNA reads TGTGCCAGCAGCGTAGCATCCATTGGAAACACCATATATTTT. V is TRBV9 and J is TRBJ1-3, with D unresolved. Germline V gene data show CDR1 as SGDLS and CDR2 as YYNGEE. V lost 0 bases and J lost 3, with 7 bases in between. This CDR3 contains 14 residues.

The chain has TRBV18 and TRBJ2-1; 12 bases are a match to TRBD2. CDR3 size: 15 residues. The V gene's germline CDR1 is KGHSH and CDR2 LQKENI. Germline trimming cut 4 bases from V and 6 bases from J; bases unmatched to any gene: 4. The DNA for the CDR3 is TGTGCCAGCTCACTACTAGCGGGAGGCCTCAATGAGCAGTTCTTC. The encoded protein is CASSLLAGGLNEQFF.

Of note for this clone: A read error likely explains this, since a far larger clone differs by one base. V usage is TRBV4-2 and J usage is TRBJ1-1, with D possibly matching TRBD1 (6 bases). Germline-derived CDR1 and CDR2 are LGHNA and YNFKEQ. The CDR3 totals 16 residues. CDR3 DNA: TGTGCCAGCAGCCAAGGGGACACTCACACCAACACTGAATCTTTCTTT. It translates to CASSQGDTHTNTESFF.

The chain is built from TRBV5-4 and TRBJ2-7; 7 bases are shared with TRBD1. V shed 4 bases, J shed 1 base, and the junction held 5 bases outside the gene matches. This CDR3 contains 14 residues. CDR1 SGHNT and CDR2 YYREEE come from the germline V gene (reference sequence). In nucleotides, the CDR3 is TGTGCCAGCAGCGCAGGACAGGTTTCCTACGAGCAGTACTTC. It codes for CASSAGQVSYEQYF.